The 10 T cell receptor beta chains in this list originate from one sample, sequenced in a study of regulatory T cells in long-lasting Graves disease. For TCR beta, libraries came from iRepertoire HTBI primers and Arm-PCR of CDR3 regions. In TCRdb, the multiplex PCR reads were re-called with MiXCR into one record per CDR3 protein. The table has about 620,000 distinct CDR3 sequences, about 16% seen once; the top ten hold 18%. Time point of the sample: newly diagnosed GD, antithyroid drugs for less than 3 months. Following extraction of RNA from PBMCs, that RNA was used to make the TCR library. The same sample was also used in a study of T cells in Graves' hyperthyroidism and ophthalmopathy.

The sequenced sample was peripheral blood mononuclear cells (PBMCs), obtained at new diagnosis, from a patient treated with antithyroid drugs. The receptors here all came from a woman aged 30 to 39 with Graves disease.

This clonotype was seen ten or more times. This rearrangement joins TRBV7-9 to TRBJ2-5; D is possibly TRBD2 (6 bases). Germline loops: CDR1 SEHNR, CDR2 FQNEAQ (reference sequence). This CDR3 has 15 amino acids. Trimming took 5 bases from V and 1 from J, leaving 14 bases between them. CDR3 in DNA: TGTGCCAGCAGCATGACCGGGACTCCCCAAGAGACCCAGTACTTC. This gives the protein CASSMTGTPQETQYF.

The rearrangement links TRBV14 to TRBJ2-5; 8 nucleotides align to TRBD1. V trimming: 0 bases; J trimming: 4 bases; junction bases outside the gene matches: 4. CDR3 length: 15 amino acids. CDR1 and CDR2 from the germline V gene are SGHDN and FVKESK. CDR3 protein: CASSQDHDRGETQYF. The DNA of the CDR3 is TGTGCCAGCAGCCAAGATCACGACAGGGGAGAGACCCAGTACTTC.

This clonotype was seen ten or more times. The chain joins TRBV28 to TRBJ2-5; either TRBD1 or TRBD2 may fit D (6 bases each). Germline V lookup: CDR1 MDHEN, CDR2 SYDVKM. V gave up 5 bases and J gave up 5 bases, with 15 bases separating them. This CDR3 has 14 residues. CDR3 coding DNA: TGTGCCAGCAGTAGGATGGGGGGCGGGGAGACCCAGTACTTC. Protein sequence: CASSRMGGGETQYF.

The V call is TRBV4-2, the J call TRBJ1-3; possibly TRBD1 for D (5 bases). With 4 bases removed from V and 0 bases from J, the gap between germline ends came to 10 bases. The CDR3 is 15 amino acids. Germline V gene data show CDR1 as LGHNA and CDR2 as YNFKEQ. In DNA form, the CDR3 reads TGTGCCAGCAGCCGGGGCATTAACTCTGGAAACACCATATATTTT. It translates to CASSRGINSGNTIYF.

This clonotype was picked up many times. This sequence joins TRBV2 and TRBJ2-2, with D perhaps TRBD2 (6 bases). The CDR3 consists of 12 residues. Trimming removed 11 bases at V and 8 bases at J, with 15 bases between. Germline values: CDR1 SNHLY, CDR2 FYNNEI. The CDR3 nucleotides read TGTGCCTCCCGCGGGGCGTGGGGGGAGCTGTTTTTT. This sequence encodes CASRGAWGELFF.

This clonotype appeared a few times. The chain employs TRBV5-5 and TRBJ2-5, with 8 bases fitting TRBD1. Germline trimming cut 4 bases from V and 4 bases from J; bases unmatched to any gene: 12. CDR1 and CDR2 from the germline V gene are SGHKS and YYEKEE (reference sequence). The CDR3 has 16 amino acids. This CDR3 is CASSPTDRAGRETQYF. The CDR3 bases are TGTGCCAGCAGCCCGACGGACAGGGCGGGCCGAGAGACCCAGTACTTC. Looking up the rest from reference TRBV5-5 and TRBJ2-5 gives the full variable domain: DAGVTQSPTHLIKTRGQQVTLRCSPISGHKSVSWYQQVLGQGPQFIFQYYEKEERGRGNFPDRFSARQFPNYSSELNVNALLLGDSALYLCASSPTDRAGRETQYFGPGTRLLVL.

The genes are TRBV12-5 and TRBJ2-1; 10 bases fit TRBD2. CDR3 length: 14 residues. Germline-derived CDR1 and CDR2 are LGHNT and FRNRAP. With V trimmed by 3 bases and J by 5 bases, 1 base remained unmatched. CDR3 residues: CASGFSGRDNEQFF. The CDR3 nucleotides read TGTGCTAGTGGTTTCAGCGGGAGGGACAATGAGCAGTTCTTC.

This clonotype appeared a few times. The V gene is TRBV7-9, the J gene TRBJ1-4; 7 nucleotides agree with TRBD1. There are 17 residues in the CDR3. V dropped 4 bases and J dropped 0; count of bases not matched to a gene: 8. CDR1 is SEHNR and CDR2 is FQNEAQ in the germline V gene (reference sequence). The CDR3 nucleotides are TGTGCCAGCAGCTCCCGCCGGGACAGTGCAACTAATGAAAAACTGTTTTTT. Its translation: CASSSRRDSATNEKLFF. Full variable domain (rest looked up from reference TRBV7-9 and TRBJ1-4): DTGVSQNPRHKITKRGQNVTFRCDPISEHNRLYWYRQTLGQGPEFLTYFQNEAQLEKSRLLSDRFSAERPKGSFSTLEIQRTEQGDSAMYLCASSSRRDSATNEKLFFGSGTQLSVL.

This clonotype was detected a few times. V gene TRBV28 combines with J gene TRBJ2-1; a possible D gene is TRBD2 (7 bases). V lost 8 bases to trimming and J lost 4 bases, with 21 bases between them. The CDR3 contains 16 residues. Germline CDR1 and CDR2: MDHEN and SYDVKM. The CDR3 region is CASGRRGTIGYNEQFF. CDR3 bases: TGTGCCAGCGGCCGAAGGGGGACTATAGGATACAATGAGCAGTTCTTC.

This clonotype showed up just a few times. The chain joins TRBV30 to TRBJ1-3; TRBD1 might be the D (5 bases). Germline CDR1 and CDR2: GTSNPN and SVGIG (reference sequence). The CDR3 spans 14 residues. The V gene lost 3 bases and the J gene lost 2 bases, with 11 bases spanning the gap. The CDR3 DNA follows: TGTGCCTGGAGCAGGACAATTCCTGGAAACACCATATATTTT. It codes for CAWSRTIPGNTIYF.